Listed here are 10 T cell receptor beta chains from one sample, sequenced in a study of Graves' ophthalmopathy and Graves' hyperthyroidism. RNA served as the template for amplifying TCR beta CDR3 regions. HTBI primers served in a first-round RT-PCR, which a second-round multiplex PCR followed. TCRdb re-called the multiplex PCR reads through MiXCR, storing one row per CDR3 protein. In the table there are over 500,000 distinct CDR3 sequences, around a fifth of which are singletons. Sequencing input: peripheral blood. These receptors originate from a woman between 18 and 29 years old with stable Graves' hyperthyroidism. Some clones in this sample may be carry-over from other donors' samples.

This clonotype showed up many times. V gene TRBV3-1 combines with J gene TRBJ1-1; a weak D match, TRBD1 (5 bases). The CDR3 is 18 residues long. Trimming shortened V by 1 base and J by 0 bases, and 18 bases separated the two germline ends. Germline CDR1 and CDR2: LGHDT and YNNKEL (reference sequence). The CDR3 loop reads CASSQGKGQGVVNTEAFF. The CDR3, as DNA: TGTGCCAGCAGCCAAGGAAAAGGGCAGGGAGTAGTGAACACTGAAGCTTTCTTT. Full variable domain (rest looked up from reference TRBV3-1 and TRBJ1-1): DTAVSQTPKYLVTQMGNDKSIKCEQNLGHDTMYWYKQDSKKFLKIMFSYNNKELIINETVPNRFSPKSPDKAHLNLHINSLELGDSAVYFCASSQGKGQGVVNTEAFFGQGTRLTVV.

This sequence joins TRBV20-1 and TRBJ2-7; no definite D call. In germline, CDR1 is DFQATT, CDR2 SNEGSKA (reference sequence). The germline V and J ends were trimmed by 3 bases and 0 bases, with 9 bases remaining between them. CDR3 length: 13 residues. CDR3 residues: CSARVDTSYEQYF. Here the CDR3 DNA reads TGCAGTGCTAGGGTAGACACCTCCTACGAGCAGTACTTC.

This clonotype was seen only a few times. V and J are TRBV12-3 or TRBV12-4 and TRBJ2-5; D uncertain. This CDR3 is built from 13 residues. V lost 5 bases, J lost 3 bases, and 10 bases lay in between. CDR3 bases: TGTGCCAGCAGTCGAGCACAGAAAGAGACCCAGTACTTC. Amino acid sequence: CASSRAQKETQYF.

This clonotype was counted at least ten times. The chain links TRBV19 to TRBJ1-1, with D perhaps TRBD1 (6 bases). Germline V gene lookup returns CDR1 LNHDA and CDR2 SQIVND (reference sequence). This CDR3 contains 14 residues. Trimming pared 5 bases from V and 6 bases from J, leaving 16 bases between. The CDR3 protein is CASSPWGWGPEAFF. CDR3 DNA: TGTGCCAGTAGTCCGTGGGGTTGGGGGCCTGAAGCTTTCTTT.

This clonotype was observed at least ten times. The chain employs TRBV6-5 and TRBJ2-4; the D gene could be TRBD1 or TRBD2 (5 bases each). The V and J ends lost 4 bases and 0 bases respectively, with 13 bases between them. Germline CDR1 and CDR2: MNHEY and SVGAGI. CDR3 length: 16 residues. In DNA form, the CDR3 reads TGTGCCAGCAGTTCGGGGCAGTTACTAGCCAAAAACATTCAGTACTTC. It yields the protein CASSSGQLLAKNIQYF.

This clonotype was picked up a small number of times. The rearrangement joins TRBV7-3 to TRBJ1-2, with 8 bases aligning to TRBD1. CDR3 length: 13 residues. Trimming cost V 3 bases and J 8 bases; bases outside gene matches: 5. Germline lookup yields CDR1 SGHTA and CDR2 FQGTGA. The CDR3 loop is CASSFDRGGGYTF. The CDR3 DNA sequence: TGTGCCAGCAGCTTCGACAGGGGAGGGGGCTACACCTTC.

This clonotype appeared many times. The chain joins TRBV20-1 to TRBJ1-1, with 8 nucleotides matching TRBD1. From germline, CDR1 is DFQATT and CDR2 SNEGSKA (reference sequence). This CDR3 is 14 amino acids long. V shed 8 bases, J shed 5 bases, and the junction held 13 bases outside the gene matches. CDR3 amino acids: CSTKPGQANTEAFF. CDR3 sequence (DNA): TGCAGTACGAAACCGGGACAGGCGAATACTGAAGCTTTCTTT.

This clonotype was observed many times. The chain uses TRBV12-3 or TRBV12-4 and TRBJ2-2, with D unresolved. The CDR3 spans 13 residues. V was clipped by 2 bases and J by 4 bases, with 5 bases between them. The CDR3 coding sequence is TGTGCCAGCAGTTTAACTACCACCGGGGAGCTGTTTTTT. Residues: CASSLTTTGELFF.

This clonotype was seen repeatedly, ten times or more. The chain has TRBV6-2 or TRBV6-3 and TRBJ2-7, with 12 bases that match TRBD1. V lost 6 bases and J lost 2; bases outside the gene matches: 2. Germline V gene data show CDR1 as MNHEY and CDR2 as SVGEGT. CDR3 length: 14 amino acids. CDR3 in DNA: TGTGCCAGCAGACGGGACAGGGGGCCCTACGAGCAGTACTTC. This gives the protein CASRRDRGPYEQYF.

This clonotype came up a few times. The genes are TRBV29-1 and TRBJ2-2, with D possibly TRBD2 on 6 matching bases. Trimming cost V 4 bases and J 1 base, with 10 bases left between them. The CDR3 has 14 amino acids. Germline V gene sequence: CDR1 SQVTM, CDR2 ANQGSEA. CDR3 residues: CSVGGRENTGELFF. For the CDR3, the DNA is TGCAGCGTTGGTGGGCGGGAGAACACCGGGGAGCTGTTTTTT.